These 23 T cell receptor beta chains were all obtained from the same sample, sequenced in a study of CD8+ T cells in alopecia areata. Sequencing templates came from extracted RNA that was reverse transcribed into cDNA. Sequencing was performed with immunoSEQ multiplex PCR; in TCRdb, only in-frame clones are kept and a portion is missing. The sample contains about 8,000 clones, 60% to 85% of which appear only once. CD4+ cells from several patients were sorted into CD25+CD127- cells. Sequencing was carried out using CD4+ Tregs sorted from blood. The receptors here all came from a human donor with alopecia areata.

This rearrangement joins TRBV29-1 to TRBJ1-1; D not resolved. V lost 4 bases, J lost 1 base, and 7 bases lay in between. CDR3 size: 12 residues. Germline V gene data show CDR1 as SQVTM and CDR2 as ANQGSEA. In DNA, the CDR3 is TGCAGCGTTGGCGTGGGGAACACTGAAGCTTTCTTT. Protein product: CSVGVGNTEAFF.

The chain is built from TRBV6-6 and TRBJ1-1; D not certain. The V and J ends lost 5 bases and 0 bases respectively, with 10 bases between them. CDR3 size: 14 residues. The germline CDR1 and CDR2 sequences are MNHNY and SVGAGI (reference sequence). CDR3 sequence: CASSPGRMNTEAFF. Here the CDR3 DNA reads TGTGCCAGCAGTCCCGGTAGGATGAACACTGAAGCTTTCTTT.

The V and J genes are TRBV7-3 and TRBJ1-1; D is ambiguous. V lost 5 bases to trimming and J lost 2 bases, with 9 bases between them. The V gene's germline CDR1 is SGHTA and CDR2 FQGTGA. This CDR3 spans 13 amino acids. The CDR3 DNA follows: TGTGCCAGCAGCCGAGATATTAACACTGAAGCTTTCTTT. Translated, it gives CASSRDINTEAFF.

This CDR3 is CASSTRETQYF. CDR3 nucleotide sequence: TGTGCCAGCAGTACCCGAGAGACCCAGTACTTC. The chain employs TRBV28 and TRBJ2-5, with no clear D. V lost 5 bases and J 4 bases, leaving 5 bases between the germline ends. The CDR3 covers 11 residues. Per germline, CDR1 MDHEN and CDR2 SYDVKM. Using reference TRBV28 and TRBJ2-5 for the parts outside the CDR3, the full variable domain is DVKVTQSSRYLVKRTGEKVFLECVQDMDHENMFWYRQDPGLGLRLIYFSYDVKMKEKGDIPEGYSVSREKKERFSLILESASTNQTSMYLCASSTRETQYFGPGTRLLVL.

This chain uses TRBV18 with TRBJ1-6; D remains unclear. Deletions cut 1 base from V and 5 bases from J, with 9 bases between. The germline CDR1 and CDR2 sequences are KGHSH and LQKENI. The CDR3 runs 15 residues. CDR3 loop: CASSPRTADNSPLHF. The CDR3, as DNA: TGTGCCAGCTCACCACGGACGGCCGATAATTCACCCCTCCACTTT. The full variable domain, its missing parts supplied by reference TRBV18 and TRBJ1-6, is NAGVMQNPRHLVRRRGQEARLRCSPMKGHSHVYWYRQLPEEGLKFMVYLQKENIIDESGMPKERFSAEFPKEGPSILRIQQVVRGDSAAYFCASSPRTADNSPLHFGNGTRLTVT.

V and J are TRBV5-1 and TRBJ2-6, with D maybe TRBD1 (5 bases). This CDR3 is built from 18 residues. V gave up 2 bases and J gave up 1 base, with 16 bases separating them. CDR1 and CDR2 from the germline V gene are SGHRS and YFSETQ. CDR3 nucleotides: TGCGCCAGCAGCTTAACCGGGCCCAGGGCATCTGGGGCCAACGTCCTGACTTTC. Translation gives CASSLTGPRASGANVLTF.

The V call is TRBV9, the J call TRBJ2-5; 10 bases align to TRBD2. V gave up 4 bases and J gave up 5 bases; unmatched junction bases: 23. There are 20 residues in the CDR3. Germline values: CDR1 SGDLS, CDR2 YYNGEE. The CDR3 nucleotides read TGTGCCAGCAGCTCTACCCTAGAAGACCCGATAGCGGGGGGCGATGAGACCCAGTACTTC. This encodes CASSSTLEDPIAGGDETQYF.

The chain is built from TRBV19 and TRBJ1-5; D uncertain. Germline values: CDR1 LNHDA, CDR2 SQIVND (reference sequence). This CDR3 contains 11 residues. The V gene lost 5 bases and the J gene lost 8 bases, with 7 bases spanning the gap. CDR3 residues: CASSRGEPQHF. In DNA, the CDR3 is TGTGCCAGTAGTCGGGGTGAGCCCCAGCATTTT. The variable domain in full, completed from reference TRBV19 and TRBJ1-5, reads DGGITQSPKYLFRKEGQNVTLSCEQNLNHDAMYWYRQDPGQGLRLIYYSQIVNDFQKGDIAEGYSVSREKKESFPLTVTSAQKNPTAFYLCASSRGEPQHFGDGTRLSIL.

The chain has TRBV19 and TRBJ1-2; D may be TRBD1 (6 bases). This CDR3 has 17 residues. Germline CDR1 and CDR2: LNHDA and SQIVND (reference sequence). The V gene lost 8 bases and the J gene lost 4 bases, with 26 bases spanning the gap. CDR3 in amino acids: CASSIRSGQFQVYGYTF. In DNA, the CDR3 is TGTGCCAGTTCAATACGGAGCGGACAGTTCCAAGTCTATGGCTACACCTTC.

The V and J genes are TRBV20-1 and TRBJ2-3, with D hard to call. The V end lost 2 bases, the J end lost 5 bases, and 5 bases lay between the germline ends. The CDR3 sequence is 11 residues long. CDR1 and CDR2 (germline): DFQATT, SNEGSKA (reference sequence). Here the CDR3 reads CSARLVDTQYF. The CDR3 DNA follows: TGCAGTGCTAGACTCGTAGATACGCAGTATTTT.

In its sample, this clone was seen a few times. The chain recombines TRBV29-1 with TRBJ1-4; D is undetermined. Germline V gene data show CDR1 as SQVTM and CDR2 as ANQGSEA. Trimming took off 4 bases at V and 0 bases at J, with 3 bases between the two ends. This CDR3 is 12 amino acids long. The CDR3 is CSVGTTNEKLFF. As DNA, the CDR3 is TGCAGCGTTGGCACAACTAATGAAAAACTGTTTTTT.

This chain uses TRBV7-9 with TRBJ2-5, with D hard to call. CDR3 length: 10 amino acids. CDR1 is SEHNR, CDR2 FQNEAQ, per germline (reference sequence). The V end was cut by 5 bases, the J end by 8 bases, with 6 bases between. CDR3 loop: CASSTHTQYF. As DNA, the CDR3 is TGTGCCAGCAGCACTCATACCCAGTACTTC.

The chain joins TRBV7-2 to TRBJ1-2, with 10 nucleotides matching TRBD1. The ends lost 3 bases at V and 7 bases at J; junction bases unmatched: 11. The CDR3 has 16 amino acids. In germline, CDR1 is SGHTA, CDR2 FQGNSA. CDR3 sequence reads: CASSFLPGQGRSGYTF. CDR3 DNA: TGTGCCAGCAGCTTCCTACCGGGACAGGGGCGCTCTGGCTACACCTTC.

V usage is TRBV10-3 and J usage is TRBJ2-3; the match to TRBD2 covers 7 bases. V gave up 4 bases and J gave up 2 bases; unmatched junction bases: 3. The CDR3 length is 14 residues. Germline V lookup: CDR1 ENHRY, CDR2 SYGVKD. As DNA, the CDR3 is TGTGCCATCAGTGGCGGGGGAGACACAGATACGCAGTATTTT. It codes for CAISGGGDTDTQYF.

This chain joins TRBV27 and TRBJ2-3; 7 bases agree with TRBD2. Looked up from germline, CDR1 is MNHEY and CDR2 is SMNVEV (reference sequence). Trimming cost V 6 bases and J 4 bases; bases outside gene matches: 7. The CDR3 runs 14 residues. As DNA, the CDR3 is TGTGCCAGCAGAGGCCGGCGGGAGTCAGATACGCAGTATTTT. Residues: CASRGRRESDTQYF.

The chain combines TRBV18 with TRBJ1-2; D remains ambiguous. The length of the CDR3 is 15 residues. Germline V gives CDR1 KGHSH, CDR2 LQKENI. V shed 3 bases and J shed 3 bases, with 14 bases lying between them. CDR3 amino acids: CASSPRPQMDYGYTF. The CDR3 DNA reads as TGTGCCAGCTCACCGAGGCCACAGATGGACTATGGCTACACCTTC.

The CDR3 DNA reads as TGCGCCAGCAGAGAGGTGAGGGGCACTGAAGCTTTCTTT. Translated: CASREVRGTEAFF. This chain joins TRBV5-1 and TRBJ1-1, with D perhaps TRBD1 (5 bases). Trimming left V 5 bases short and J 4 bases short, with 12 bases between. The V gene's germline CDR1 is SGHRS and CDR2 YFSETQ. CDR3 length: 13 residues.

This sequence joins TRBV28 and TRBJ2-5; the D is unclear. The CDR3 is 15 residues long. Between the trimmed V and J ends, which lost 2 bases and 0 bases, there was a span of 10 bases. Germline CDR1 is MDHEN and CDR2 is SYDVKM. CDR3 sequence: CASSLPRRYQETQYF. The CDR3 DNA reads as TGTGCCAGCAGTTTACCCAGGAGATACCAAGAGACCCAGTACTTC.

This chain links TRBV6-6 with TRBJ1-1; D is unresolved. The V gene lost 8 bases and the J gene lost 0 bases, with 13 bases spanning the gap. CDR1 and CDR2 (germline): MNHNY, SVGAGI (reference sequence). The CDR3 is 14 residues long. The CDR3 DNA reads TGTGCCAGCCTACCCAACACCATGAACACTGAAGCTTTCTTT. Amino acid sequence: CASLPNTMNTEAFF.

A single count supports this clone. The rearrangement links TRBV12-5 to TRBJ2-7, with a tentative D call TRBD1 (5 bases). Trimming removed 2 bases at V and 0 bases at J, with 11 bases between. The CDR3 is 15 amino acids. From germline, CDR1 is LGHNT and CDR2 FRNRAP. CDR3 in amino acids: CASGLPIDSSYEQYF. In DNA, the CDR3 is TGTGCTAGTGGTTTGCCAATCGACAGCTCCTACGAGCAGTACTTC.

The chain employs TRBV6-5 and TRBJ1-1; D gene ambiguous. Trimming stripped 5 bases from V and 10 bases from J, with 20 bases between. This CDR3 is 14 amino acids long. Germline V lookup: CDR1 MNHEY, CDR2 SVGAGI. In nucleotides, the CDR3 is TGTGCCAGCAGTGTCTGGGGTTTTAACGTGAGAGCTTTCTTT. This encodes CASSVWGFNVRAFF.

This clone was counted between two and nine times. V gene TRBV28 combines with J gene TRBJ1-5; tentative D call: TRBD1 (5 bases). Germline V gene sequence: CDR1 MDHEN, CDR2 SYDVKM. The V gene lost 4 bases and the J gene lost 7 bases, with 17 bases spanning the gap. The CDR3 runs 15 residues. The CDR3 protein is CASSSTQGIGQPQHF. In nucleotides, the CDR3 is TGTGCCAGCAGTTCTACCCAGGGCATCGGGCAGCCCCAGCATTTT.

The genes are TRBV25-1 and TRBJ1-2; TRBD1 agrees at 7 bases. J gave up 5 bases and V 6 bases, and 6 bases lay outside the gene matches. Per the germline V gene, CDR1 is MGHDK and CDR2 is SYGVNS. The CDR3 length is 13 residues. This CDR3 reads CASRRTGNYGYTF. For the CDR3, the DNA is TGTGCCAGCAGAAGGACAGGAAATTATGGCTACACCTTC.